The T cell receptor (beta chain) under discussion was sequenced for a study of cytomegalovirus exposure and HLA in healthy donors. Study-level results: Based on reports, TCR beta sequences accurately predicted HLA-A and HLA-B alleles for most subjects.

The PCR employed 60 Vbeta primers together with 13 Jbeta primers. Repertoires were generated with immunoSEQ multiplex PCR, while TCRdb's copy carries only in-frame clones and drops some. The profile shows 120,000 or so clones, approximately 65% of them singletons. Donors showed nominal health when sampled, although they likely had unrecorded immune exposures. Remarks on this clone: The target antigen is unknown.

The V gene's germline CDR1 is SGHDN and CDR2 FVKESK. Unmatched junction bases numbered 8, after V lost 0 bases and J lost 4 bases. This CDR3 spans 17 amino acids. The chain recombines TRBV14 with TRBJ2-1; 8 bases map to TRBD2. The sequence was obtained from a man younger than 35 in good health and CMV-seronegative. The sequenced material came from PBMCs. The CDR3 coding sequence is TGTGCCAGCAGCCAAGATCGGAGAACTAGCGGTTACAATGAGCAGTTCTTC. Residues: CASSQDRRTSGYNEQFF.